Presented here are 21 T cell receptor beta chains from one specimen sequenced in a study of T cells in Graves' hyperthyroidism and ophthalmopathy (dated by TCRdb to the late 2010s). Receptors were amplified or captured by multiplex PCR. For sequencing, an Illumina HiSeq 2000 was employed. Amplification of TCR beta CDR3 regions was carried out from RNA transcripts. For the first round of RT-PCR on the TCR CDR3, the HTBI primer set was used together with the Qiagen OneStep RT-PCR kit. Using fastp at Q25 and MiXCR, TCRdb reprocessed the public reads and kept productive beta chains. Every entry covers one CDR3 protein and lists the most common genes and DNA from its rows. For this sample the table gives hundreds of thousands of distinct CDR3 sequences, of which 24% were detected only once. The ten largest make up 35% of the sample. The sample was blood. The origin of the receptors is a woman in her 40s with Graves' ophthalmopathy.

This clonotype showed up many times. The chain carries TRBV7-2 and TRBJ2-7; D perhaps matches TRBD2 (5 bases). The CDR3 totals 14 residues. The germline V and J ends were trimmed by 5 bases and 2 bases, with 13 bases remaining between them. The V gene's germline CDR1 is SGHTA and CDR2 FQGNSA. The CDR3 is CASSRAAGPYEQYF. The CDR3 nucleotides read TGTGCCAGCAGCCGAGCGGCTGGGCCCTACGAGCAGTACTTC.

The chain combines TRBV2 with TRBJ1-1, with 8 nucleotides matching TRBD1. J lost 5 bases, V lost 7 bases, and 9 bases had no gene match. The CDR3 consists of 14 residues. Germline V lookup: CDR1 SNHLY, CDR2 FYNNEI. The CDR3 here is CASIQGTGGTEAFF. The CDR3 DNA sequence: TGTGCCAGCATCCAAGGGACAGGTGGTACTGAAGCTTTCTTT.

This clonotype was counted many times. V gene TRBV20-1 combines with J gene TRBJ1-1, with TRBD1 identical over 8 bases. This CDR3 has 14 residues. Germline CDR1 DFQATT, CDR2 SNEGSKA (reference sequence). Germline trimming cut 5 bases from V and 8 bases from J; bases unmatched to any gene: 13. The CDR3 DNA reads TGCAGTGCTCTACCGCATACAGGGGGTCCAGAAGCTTTCTTT. Its translation is CSALPHTGGPEAFF.

There are many counts of this clonotype. The chain links TRBV4-1 to TRBJ2-5, with 8 bases aligning to TRBD1. V trimming: 0 bases; J trimming: 2 bases; junction bases outside the gene matches: 8. CDR1 is MGHRA and CDR2 is YSYEKL in the germline V gene. The CDR3 contains 17 residues. The CDR3 DNA is TGCGCCAGCAGCCAAGATAGCGGACAGGGTTATCAAGAGACCCAGTACTTC. It encodes CASSQDSGQGYQETQYF.

This clonotype has a count of ten or more. The chain is built from TRBV7-9 and TRBJ2-5; TRBD1 might be the D (6 bases). Trimming stripped 1 base from V and 1 base from J, with 10 bases between. The germline CDR1 and CDR2 sequences are SEHNR and FQNEAQ (reference sequence). CDR3 length equals 15 residues. The CDR3 region has the DNA TGTGCCAGCAGCTTAGGGGGGCCCCTCCAAGAGACCCAGTACTTC. Its translation is CASSLGGPLQETQYF.

This clonotype has at least ten counts. The chain links TRBV2 to TRBJ2-6; possibly TRBD1 for D (6 bases). The V gene's germline CDR1 is SNHLY and CDR2 FYNNEI. The CDR3 consists of 15 residues. The V and J ends lost 1 base and 4 bases respectively, with 8 bases between them. The CDR3 here is CASSEEGTGANVLTF. Written as DNA, the CDR3 is TGTGCCAGCAGTGAAGAAGGGACAGGGGCCAACGTCCTGACTTTC. The variable domain in full, with the rest retrieved from reference TRBV2 and TRBJ2-6, is EPEVTQTPSHQVTQMGQEVILRCVPISNHLYFYWYRQILGQKVEFLVSFYNNEISEKSEIFDDQFSVERPDGSNFTLKIRSTKLEDSAMYFCASSEEGTGANVLTFGAGSRLTVL.

This clonotype was counted ten times or more. CDR3: CASRTNAPNYGYTF. The CDR3 DNA sequence: TGTGCCAGCAGGACCAACGCCCCTAACTATGGCTACACCTTC. V usage is TRBV28 and J usage is TRBJ1-2, with D hard to call. Germline lookup yields CDR1 MDHEN and CDR2 SYDVKM. Trimming removed 6 bases at V and 0 bases at J, with 11 bases between. This CDR3 contains 14 residues.

The chain employs TRBV5-6 and TRBJ2-7; D perhaps matches TRBD2 (6 bases). Germline assignment: CDR1 SGHDT and CDR2 YYEEEE. The germline V and J ends were trimmed by 3 bases and 2 bases, with 12 bases remaining between them. CDR3 size: 14 residues. CDR3 sequence: CASSYRDSTYEQYF. The CDR3 DNA reads as TGTGCCAGCAGCTACCGGGACTCGACCTACGAGCAGTACTTC.

This clonotype was recorded many times. The chain has TRBV28 and TRBJ2-5; 10 bases are a match to TRBD1. The CDR3 totals 15 residues. Per the germline V gene, CDR1 is MDHEN and CDR2 is SYDVKM. V lost 5 bases and J lost 7; bases outside the gene matches: 10. As DNA, the CDR3 is TGTGCCAGCAGTCCATGGGACAGGGGAGGGTGGACCCAGTACTTC. It yields the protein CASSPWDRGGWTQYF.

This clonotype was recorded many times. The V gene is TRBV29-1, the J gene TRBJ2-7; D unclear. CDR1 and CDR2 from the germline V gene are SQVTM and ANQGSEA. This CDR3 comprises 11 residues. V dropped 4 bases and J dropped 3 bases, with 7 bases sitting between them. The CDR3 sequence: CSVGEVYEQYF. CDR3 DNA: TGCAGCGTTGGGGAAGTCTACGAGCAGTACTTC.

This clonotype was counted at least ten times. The V gene is TRBV28, the J gene TRBJ1-1, with a weak D call TRBD1 (5 bases). This CDR3 spans 13 amino acids. V lost 6 bases and J 2 bases, leaving 10 bases between the germline ends. The germline gives CDR1 MDHEN, CDR2 SYDVKM. The DNA for the CDR3 is TGTGCCAGCAGGACACAGGTTAACACTGAAGCTTTCTTT. Its protein product is CASRTQVNTEAFF.

This clonotype was observed at least ten times. The V and J genes are TRBV29-1 and TRBJ2-7; TRBD1 matches 7 bases. With 5 bases clipped from V and 6 bases from J, the junction kept 16 bases outside the gene matches. Germline V gene lookup returns CDR1 SQVTM and CDR2 ANQGSEA. This CDR3 comprises 15 residues. The CDR3 DNA sequence: TGCAGCGTTCCGGTCGGTGAGGCAGGGGGACCCGAGCAGTACTTC. Translated, it gives CSVPVGEAGGPEQYF.

V is TRBV25-1 and J is TRBJ2-2; the match to TRBD1 covers 7 bases. Per germline, CDR1 MGHDK and CDR2 SYGVNS. Trimming took 2 bases from V and 3 from J; bases not matched to a gene: 3. There are 15 residues in the CDR3. As DNA, the CDR3 is TGTGCCAGCAGTGAAAGGGGGCAACACACCGGGGAGCTGTTTTTT. This encodes CASSERGQHTGELFF.

Only a few counts were recorded for this clonotype. The chain joins TRBV5-1 to TRBJ2-6; 10 bases map to TRBD1. Germline assignment: CDR1 SGHRS and CDR2 YFSETQ. The CDR3 runs to 16 residues. V lost 4 bases and J lost 0; bases outside the gene matches: 1. The CDR3 reads CASSRTGGSGANVLTF. In nucleotides, the CDR3 is TGCGCCAGCAGCAGGACAGGGGGCTCTGGGGCCAACGTCCTGACTTTC.

This clonotype was detected ten times or more. One base away lies a much larger clone, so this may be a sequencing read error. The V and J genes are TRBV6-5 and TRBJ2-5; 7 bases are shared with TRBD2. The CDR3 contains 15 residues. Per the germline V gene, CDR1 is MNHEY and CDR2 is SVGAGI. The CDR3 sequence: CGSSYGGRAGETQYF. DNA of the CDR3: TGTGGCAGCAGTTACGGAGGGAGGGCCGGGGAGACCCAGTACTTC.

This clonotype was picked up many times. A much larger clone sits a single nucleotide away, making a read error possible. V gene TRBV30 combines with J gene TRBJ1-2; D is unresolved. Germline V CDR1 and CDR2: GTSNPN, SVGIG (reference sequence). This CDR3 spans 13 amino acids. CDR3 coding DNA: TGTGCCTGGAGTTCGCCAGGCGGTTATGGCCACACCTTC. Its translation is CAWSSPGGYGHTF.

This clonotype was found many times. The chain employs TRBV6-1 and TRBJ1-5; TRBD1 agrees at 7 bases. Germline values: CDR1 MNHNS, CDR2 SASEGT. CDR3 length: 13 amino acids. The V and J ends lost 7 bases and 6 bases, in that order; junction bases with no gene match: 6. The CDR3 DNA reads TGTGCCAGCACCCCACAGGGGTCTCAGCCCCAGCATTTT. Protein: CASTPQGSQPQHF.

The sample holds a few counts of this clonotype. The chain combines TRBV6-1 with TRBJ2-4; no definite D call. The CDR3 runs 15 residues. The V end was cut by 6 bases, the J end by 5 bases, with 17 bases between. CDR1 and CDR2 (germline): MNHNS, SASEGT. The CDR3: CASSPQRLSENIQYF. CDR3 sequence (DNA): TGTGCCAGCAGCCCGCAGCGTTTGTCAGAAAACATTCAGTACTTC.

This clonotype has a count of ten or more. This sequence joins TRBV19 and TRBJ2-4, with D maybe TRBD2 (6 bases). Trimming left V 8 bases short and J 8 bases short, with 13 bases between. Germline CDR1 is LNHDA and CDR2 is SQIVND (reference sequence). CDR3 length equals 12 residues. CDR3 coding DNA: TGTGCCAGTGGCGTCTCGGGGGACATTCAGTACTTC. Protein product: CASGVSGDIQYF. Drawing the rest from reference TRBV19 and TRBJ2-4, the complete variable domain is DGGITQSPKYLFRKEGQNVTLSCEQNLNHDAMYWYRQDPGQGLRLIYYSQIVNDFQKGDIAEGYSVSREKKESFPLTVTSAQKNPTAFYLCASGVSGDIQYFGAGTRLSVL.

This clonotype was counted many times. The genes are TRBV13 and TRBJ1-1, with D unclear. The V end was cut by 5 bases, the J end by 0 bases, with 10 bases between. Germline assignment: CDR1 PRHDT and CDR2 FYEKMQ (reference sequence). The CDR3 has 14 residues. Written as DNA, the CDR3 is TGTGCCAGCAGCCTAAGGGCTATGAACACTGAAGCTTTCTTT. Protein: CASSLRAMNTEAFF.

This clonotype appeared many times. J is TRBJ1-1 and V is TRBV3-1; D unclear. Trimming took off 1 base at V and 1 base at J, with 7 bases between the two ends. Germline CDR1 reads LGHDT; CDR2 reads YNNKEL (reference sequence). There are 14 residues in the CDR3. The CDR3 protein is CASSQGMPNTEAFF. CDR3 coding DNA: TGTGCCAGCAGCCAAGGAATGCCGAACACTGAAGCTTTCTTT.